This T cell receptor beta chain was documented in a study of blood T cell repertoires in COVID-19. Overall study context: Whether acute or convalescent, the COVID-19 samples came from the United States, Italy and Spain. T cells, B-cell-depleted T cells, or PBMCs provided the cDNA or gDNA that served as material.

This clone was picked up one time. How the authors handled the data: Reference gene primer amplification gave nucleated cell count estimates. Method: immunoSEQ multiplex PCR; TCRdb's copy keeps in-frame clones and lacks some. V and J calls and clone size come straight from that table; D and trimming were deduced from the DNA. The sample records about 220,000 clones, around four fifths being singletons. The germline CDR1 and CDR2 sequences are SGHRS and YFSETQ. The CDR3 has 16 amino acids. The V and J ends lost 0 bases and 6 bases respectively, with 15 bases between them. The clonotype originates from a woman between 50 and 59 years old with acute or convalescent COVID-19. The V gene is TRBV5-1, the J gene TRBJ2-2, with a weak D call TRBD2 (5 bases). The sequencing sample was made of peripheral blood. The CDR3 DNA sequence: TGCGCCAGCAGCTTGGAGGGCGGACTCGCGGCCGGGGAGCTGTTTTTT. Translation: CASSLEGGLAAGELFF.